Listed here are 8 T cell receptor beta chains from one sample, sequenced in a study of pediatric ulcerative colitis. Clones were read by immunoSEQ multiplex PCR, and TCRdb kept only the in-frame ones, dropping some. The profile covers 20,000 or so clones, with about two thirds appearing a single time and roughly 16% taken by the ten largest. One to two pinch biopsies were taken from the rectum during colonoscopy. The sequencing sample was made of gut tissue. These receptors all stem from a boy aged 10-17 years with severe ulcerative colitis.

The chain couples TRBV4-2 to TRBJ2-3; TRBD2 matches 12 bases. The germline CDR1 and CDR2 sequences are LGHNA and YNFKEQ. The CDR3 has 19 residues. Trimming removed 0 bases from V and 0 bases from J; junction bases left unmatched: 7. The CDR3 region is CASSQDQTSGGSSTDTQYF. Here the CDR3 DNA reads TGTGCCAGCAGCCAAGATCAGACTAGCGGGGGCTCTAGCACAGATACGCAGTATTTT.

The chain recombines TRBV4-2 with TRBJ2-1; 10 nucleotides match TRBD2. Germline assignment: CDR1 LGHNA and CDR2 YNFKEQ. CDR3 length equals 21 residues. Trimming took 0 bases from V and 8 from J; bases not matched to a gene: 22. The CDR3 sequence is CASSQESGLAVVGAGGHEQFF. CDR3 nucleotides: TGTGCCAGCAGCCAAGAAAGCGGACTAGCGGTGGTCGGGGCAGGAGGGCATGAGCAGTTCTTC.

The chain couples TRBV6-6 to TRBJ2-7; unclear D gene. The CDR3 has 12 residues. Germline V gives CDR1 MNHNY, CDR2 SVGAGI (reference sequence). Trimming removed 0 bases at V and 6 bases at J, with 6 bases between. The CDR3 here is CASSYSILEQYF. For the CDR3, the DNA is TGTGCCAGCAGTTACTCGATTCTCGAGCAGTACTTC.

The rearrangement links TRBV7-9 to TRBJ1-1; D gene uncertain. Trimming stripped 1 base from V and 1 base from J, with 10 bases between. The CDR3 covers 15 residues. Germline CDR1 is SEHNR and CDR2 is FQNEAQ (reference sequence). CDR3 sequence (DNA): TGTGCCAGCAGCTTAGAAGGAGTACAGAACACTGAAGCTTTCTTT. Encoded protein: CASSLEGVQNTEAFF.

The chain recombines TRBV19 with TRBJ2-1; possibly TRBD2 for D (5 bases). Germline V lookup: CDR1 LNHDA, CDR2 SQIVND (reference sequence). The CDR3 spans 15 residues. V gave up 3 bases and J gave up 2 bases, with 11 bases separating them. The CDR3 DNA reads TGTGCCAGTAGTATTTCGGGGTCCCCCTACAATGAGCAGTTCTTC. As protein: CASSISGSPYNEQFF. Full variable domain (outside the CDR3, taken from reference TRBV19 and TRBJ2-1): DGGITQSPKYLFRKEGQNVTLSCEQNLNHDAMYWYRQDPGQGLRLIYYSQIVNDFQKGDIAEGYSVSREKKESFPLTVTSAQKNPTAFYLCASSISGSPYNEQFFGPGTRLTVL.

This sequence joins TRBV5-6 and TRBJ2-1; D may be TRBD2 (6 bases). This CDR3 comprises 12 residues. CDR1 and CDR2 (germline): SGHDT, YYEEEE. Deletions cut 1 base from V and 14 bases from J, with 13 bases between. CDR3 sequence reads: CASSLLPGLEFF. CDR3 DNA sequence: TGTGCCAGCAGCTTGCTACCGGGACTGGAGTTCTTC.

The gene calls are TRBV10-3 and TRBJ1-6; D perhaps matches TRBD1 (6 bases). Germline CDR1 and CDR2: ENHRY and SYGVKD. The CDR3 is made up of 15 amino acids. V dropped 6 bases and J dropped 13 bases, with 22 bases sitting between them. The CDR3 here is CAISEMTGGSYPLHF. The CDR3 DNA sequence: TGTGCCATCAGCGAGATGACAGGCGGGTCATATCCCCTCCACTTT.

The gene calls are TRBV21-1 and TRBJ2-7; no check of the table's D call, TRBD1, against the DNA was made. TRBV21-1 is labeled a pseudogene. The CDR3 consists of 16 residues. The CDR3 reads CASSNIGGQGGYEQYF. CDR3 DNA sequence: TGTGCCAGCAGCAATATAGGAGGGCAGGGGGGCTACGAGCAGTACTTC.